This TCR beta chain appears in the sequencing data of a study of Ad26.COV2.S vaccination and SARS-CoV-2 variants. Study background: Donor was assigned to the Ad26.COV2.S arm of trial COV1001. Study observations and caveats: Quantification of TCR breadth and depth may have yielded underestimates of total T cell responses. Vaccine and placebo groups showed comparable non-spike TCR breadth. The placebo group had lower spike-specific TCR breadth than the vaccine recipients did.

Treatment described: around 19 received Ad26.COV2.S at low or high dose, single or two shots; roughly 5 received placebo; per-sample allocation not given. Repertoires come from day 63 after the first vaccine or placebo injection. V was shortened by 2 bases and J by 2 bases, with 5 bases between the two germline ends. Looked up from germline, CDR1 is GTSNPN and CDR2 is SVGIG (reference sequence). The CDR3 runs to 12 residues. The data were produced by immunoSEQ multiplex PCR, yet TCRdb's version contains in-frame clones alone and is incomplete. This sample has some 640,000 clones, with around 89% found just once. As concerns this clone: No antigen is known for it.

This chain links TRBV30 with TRBJ2-3; D is undetermined. This specimen consisted of peripheral blood, obtained in a trial of Ad26.COV2.S vaccine versus placebo. The origin of this receptor is a person aged 18 to 65 who received the Ad26.COV2.S COVID-19 vaccine or a placebo. The CDR3 bases are TGTGCCTGGAGTAGGGCCACAGATACGCAGTATTTT. Amino acid sequence: CAWSRATDTQYF. Drawing the rest from reference TRBV30 and TRBJ2-3, the complete variable domain is SQTIHQWPATLVQPVGSPLSLECTVEGTSNPNLYWYRQAAGRGLQLLFYSVGIGQISSEVPQNLSASRPQDRQFILSSKKLLLSDSGFYLCAWSRATDTQYFGPGTRLTVL.